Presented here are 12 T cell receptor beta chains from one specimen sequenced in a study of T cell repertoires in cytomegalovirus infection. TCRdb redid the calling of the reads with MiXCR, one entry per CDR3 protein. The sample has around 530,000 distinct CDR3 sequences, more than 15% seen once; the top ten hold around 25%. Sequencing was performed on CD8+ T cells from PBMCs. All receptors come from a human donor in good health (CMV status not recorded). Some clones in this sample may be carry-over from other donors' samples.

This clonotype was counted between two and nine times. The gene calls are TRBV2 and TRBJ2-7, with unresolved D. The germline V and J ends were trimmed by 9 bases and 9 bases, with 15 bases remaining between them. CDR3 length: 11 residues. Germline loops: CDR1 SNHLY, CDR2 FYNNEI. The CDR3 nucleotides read TGTGCCAGAAAGGCCGAAACCGGGCAGTACTTC. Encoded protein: CARKAETGQYF. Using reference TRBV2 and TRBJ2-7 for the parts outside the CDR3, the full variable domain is EPEVTQTPSHQVTQMGQEVILRCVPISNHLYFYWYRQILGQKVEFLVSFYNNEISEKSEIFDDQFSVERPDGSNFTLKIRSTKLEDSAMYFCARKAETGQYFGPGTRLTVT.

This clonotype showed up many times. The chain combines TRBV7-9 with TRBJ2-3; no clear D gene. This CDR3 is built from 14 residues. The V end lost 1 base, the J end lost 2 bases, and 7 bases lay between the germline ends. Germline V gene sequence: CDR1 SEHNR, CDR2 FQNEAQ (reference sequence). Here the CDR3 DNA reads TGTGCCAGCAGCTTAGGCGGAACCACAGATACGCAGTATTTT. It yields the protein CASSLGGTTDTQYF. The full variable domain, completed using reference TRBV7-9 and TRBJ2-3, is DTGVSQNPRHKITKRGQNVTFRCDPISEHNRLYWYRQTLGQGPEFLTYFQNEAQLEKSRLLSDRFSAERPKGSFSTLEIQRTEQGDSAMYLCASSLGGTTDTQYFGPGTRLTVL.

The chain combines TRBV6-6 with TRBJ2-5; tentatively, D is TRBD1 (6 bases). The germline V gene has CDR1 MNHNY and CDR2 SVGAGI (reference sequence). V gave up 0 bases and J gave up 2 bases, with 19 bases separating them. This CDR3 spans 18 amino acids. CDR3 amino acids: CASSYSKDRPQTQETQYF. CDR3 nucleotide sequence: TGTGCCAGCAGTTACTCGAAAGACAGGCCCCAAACACAAGAGACCCAGTACTTC.

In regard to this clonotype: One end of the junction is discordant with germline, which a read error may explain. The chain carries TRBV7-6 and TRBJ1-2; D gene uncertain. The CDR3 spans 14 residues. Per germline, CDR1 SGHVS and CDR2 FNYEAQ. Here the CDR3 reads CASSPQCTNYGYTF. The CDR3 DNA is TGTGCAAGCAGCCCACAGTGCACCAACTATGGCTACACCTTC.

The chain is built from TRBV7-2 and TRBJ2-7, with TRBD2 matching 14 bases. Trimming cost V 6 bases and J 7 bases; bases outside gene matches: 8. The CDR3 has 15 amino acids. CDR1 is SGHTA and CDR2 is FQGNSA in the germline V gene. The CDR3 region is CASSLPGLAGVEQYF. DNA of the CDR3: TGTGCCAGCAGTCTTCCGGGACTAGCGGGGGTGGAGCAGTACTTC.

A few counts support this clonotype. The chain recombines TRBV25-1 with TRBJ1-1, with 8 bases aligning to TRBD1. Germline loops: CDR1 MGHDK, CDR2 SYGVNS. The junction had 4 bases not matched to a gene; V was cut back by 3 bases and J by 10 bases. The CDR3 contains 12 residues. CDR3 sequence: CASSDGTGTAFF. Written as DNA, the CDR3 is TGTGCCAGCAGTGACGGGACAGGTACAGCTTTCTTT.

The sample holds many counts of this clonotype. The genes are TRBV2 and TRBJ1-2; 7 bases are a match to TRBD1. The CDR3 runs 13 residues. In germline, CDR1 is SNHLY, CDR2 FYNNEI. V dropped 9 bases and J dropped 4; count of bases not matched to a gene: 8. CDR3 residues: CASSGGTAYGYTF. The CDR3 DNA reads TGTGCCAGTAGCGGGGGGACAGCCTATGGCTACACCTTC.

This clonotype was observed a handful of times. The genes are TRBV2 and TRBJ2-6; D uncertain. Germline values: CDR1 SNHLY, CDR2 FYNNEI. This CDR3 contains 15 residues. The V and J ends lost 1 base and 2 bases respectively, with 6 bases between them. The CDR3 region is CASSEVWAGANVLTF. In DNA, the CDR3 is TGTGCCAGCAGTGAAGTCTGGGCTGGGGCCAACGTCCTGACTTTC. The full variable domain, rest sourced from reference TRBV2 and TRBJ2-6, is EPEVTQTPSHQVTQMGQEVILRCVPISNHLYFYWYRQILGQKVEFLVSFYNNEISEKSEIFDDQFSVERPDGSNFTLKIRSTKLEDSAMYFCASSEVWAGANVLTFGAGSRLTVL.

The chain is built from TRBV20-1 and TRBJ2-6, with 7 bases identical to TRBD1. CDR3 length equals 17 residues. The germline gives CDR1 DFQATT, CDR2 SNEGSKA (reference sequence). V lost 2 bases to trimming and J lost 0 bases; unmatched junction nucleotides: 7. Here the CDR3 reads CSARLKTGFSGANVLTF. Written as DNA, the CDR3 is TGCAGTGCTAGACTCAAGACAGGGTTCTCTGGGGCCAACGTCCTGACTTTC.

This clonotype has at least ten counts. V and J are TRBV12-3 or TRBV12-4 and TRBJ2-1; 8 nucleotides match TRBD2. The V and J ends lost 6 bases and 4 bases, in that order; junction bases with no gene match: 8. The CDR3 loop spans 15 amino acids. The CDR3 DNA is TGTGCCAGCAGCCCTTCTCGACTAGCGTACAATGAGCAGTTCTTC. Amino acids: CASSPSRLAYNEQFF.

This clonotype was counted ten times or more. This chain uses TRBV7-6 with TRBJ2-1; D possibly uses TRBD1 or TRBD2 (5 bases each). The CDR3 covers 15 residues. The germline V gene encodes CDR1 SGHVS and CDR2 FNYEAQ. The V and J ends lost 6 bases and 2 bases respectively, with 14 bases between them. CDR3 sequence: CASSDSFGAYNEQFF. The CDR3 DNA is TGTGCCAGCAGTGACAGTTTCGGGGCCTACAATGAGCAGTTCTTC.

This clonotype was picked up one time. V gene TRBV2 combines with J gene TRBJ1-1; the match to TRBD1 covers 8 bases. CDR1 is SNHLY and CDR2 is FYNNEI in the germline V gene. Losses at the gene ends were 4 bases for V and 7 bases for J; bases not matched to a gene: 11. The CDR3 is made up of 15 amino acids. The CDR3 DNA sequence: TGTGCCAGCAGTGTGAGGACAGGGTATTCCTATGAAGCTTTCTTT. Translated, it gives CASSVRTGYSYEAFF.